These T cell receptor beta chains were read from a single sample in a study of shared clonotypes between healthy human individuals. Sequencing used immunoSEQ multiplex PCR; TCRdb keeps in-frame clones, though not all of them. The sample has some 690,000 clones; roughly 91% are singletons. Sequenced: memory CD8+ T cells from PBMCs. These receptors were obtained from a man younger than 30 in good health. Some clones in this sample may be carry-over from other donors' samples. CDR3s include the opening cysteine and the closing phenylalanine or tryptophan. The D gene is left open where the match is weak. Some rows have no size entry. The others give once, few or many, or a class for an expanded clone.

clone_size	d_call	v_call	j_call	cdr3_aa	cdr3_nt
.	TRBD1	TRBV5-1	TRBJ1-1	CASSLAGTATEAFF	TGCGCCAGCAGCTTGGCCGGGACAGCTACTGAAGCTTTCTTT
.	TRBD2	TRBV2	TRBJ2-7	CASSEGAASGRTPPGGQYF	TGTGCCAGCAGTGAAGGAGCGGCTAGCGGGAGGACCCCCCCTGGTGGGCAGTACTTC
.	.	TRBV7-6	TRBJ2-2	CASIPKGGDSTGELFF	TGTGCCAGCATCCCTAAGGGGGGGGATTCCACCGGGGAGCTGTTTTTT
.	.	TRBV30	TRBJ2-5	CAWARAANQETQYF	TGTGCCTGGGCAAGGGCGGCTAACCAAGAGACCCAGTACTTC
.	TRBD2	TRBV6-1	TRBJ2-5	CASIPGSGEETQYF	TGTGCCAGCATCCCCGGAAGCGGGGAAGAGACCCAGTACTTC
.	TRBD1	TRBV7-8	TRBJ2-2	CASSLPGQSNTGELFF	TGTGCCAGCAGCTTGCCGGGACAGTCGAACACCGGGGAGCTGTTTTTT
.	.	TRBV28	TRBJ2-5	CASSFMGDAETQYF	TGTGCCAGCAGTTTCATGGGGGATGCAGAGACCCAGTACTTC
.	.	TRBV19	TRBJ1-1	CASSIDPDTEAFF	TGTGCCAGTAGTATAGATCCGGACACTGAAGCTTTCTTT
.	TRBD2	TRBV27	TRBJ2-1	CASSLLGTSGADEQFF	TGTGCCAGCAGTTTATTGGGGACTAGCGGGGCCGATGAGCAGTTCTTC
.	.	TRBV10-3	TRBJ2-1	CAISEEGFYNEQFF	TGTGCCATCAGTGAAGAGGGGTTCTACAATGAGCAGTTCTTC
.	TRBD2	TRBV19	TRBJ2-7	CASRLAASYEQYF	TGTGCCAGTAGACTAGCGGCCTCCTACGAGCAGTACTTC
.	TRBD1	TRBV2	TRBJ2-3	CASRSDRSTDTQYF	TGTGCCAGCAGGTCGGACAGGAGCACAGATACGCAGTATTTT
.	TRBD2	TRBV10-3	TRBJ2-7	CAISAVGSGDFYEQYF	TGTGCCATCAGTGCTGTGGGTAGCGGGGACTTCTACGAGCAGTACTTC
.	TRBD2	TRBV18	TRBJ2-1	CASSPPGLAGVWNEQFF	TGTGCCAGCTCACCACCGGGACTAGCGGGAGTGTGGAATGAGCAGTTCTTC
once	.	TRBV27	TRBJ2-5	CASSPSGGEILETQYF	TGTGCCAGCAGCCCCTCGGGGGGCGAGATTTTAGAGACCCAGTACTTC
.	.	TRBV7-9	TRBJ2-7	CASSWGVNEQYF	TGTGCCAGCAGCTGGGGGGTAAACGAGCAGTACTTC
.	.	TRBV6-5	TRBJ2-4	CASSRTEKDIQYF	TGTGCCAGCAGTCGGACGGAAAAAGACATTCAGTACTTC
.	TRBD2	TRBV29-1	TRBJ2-7	CSVESWGLAGVPYEQYF	TGCAGCGTTGAAAGTTGGGGACTAGCGGGAGTCCCCTACGAGCAGTACTTC